These 15 T cell receptor beta chains share one sample of origin, sequenced in a study of blood T cell repertoires in COVID-19. Generated by immunoSEQ multiplex PCR, the TCRdb table keeps only in-frame clones and is missing some. The table records hundreds of thousands of clones, 88% of them present only once. The source material was PBMCs or T cells enriched from blood (not recorded which). The receptors come from a woman in her sixties in a cohort exposed to, infected with or recovered from COVID-19 (not recorded which).

V gene TRBV19 combines with J gene TRBJ2-7, with 7 bases aligning to TRBD2. The V segment lost 3 bases and the J segment 3 bases; nucleotides outside the gene matches: 2. CDR1 and CDR2 from the germline V gene are LNHDA and SQIVND (reference sequence). The length of the CDR3 is 13 residues. The CDR3 region is CASSMRESYEQYF. CDR3 DNA sequence: TGTGCCAGTAGTATGCGGGAGAGCTACGAGCAGTACTTC.

The chain couples TRBV28 to TRBJ1-2; TRBD1 is a possible D gene (5 bases). The CDR3 loop spans 17 amino acids. The germline CDR1 and CDR2 sequences are MDHEN and SYDVKM. The V and J ends lost 8 bases and 1 base respectively, with 23 bases between them. The CDR3 bases are TGTGCCAGCGTGAGCGGGGCTTTCAAATTCGGTAACTATGGCTACACCTTC. It specifies CASVSGAFKFGNYGYTF.

The rearrangement links TRBV7-8 to TRBJ2-7; 8 bases are shared with TRBD1. In germline, CDR1 is SGHVS, CDR2 FQNEAQ. This CDR3 spans 11 amino acids. V gave up 5 bases and J gave up 11 bases; unmatched junction bases: 5. The CDR3 DNA follows: TGTGCCAGCAGCCCAGGGGGCTGGGAGTACTTC. Translating it yields CASSPGGWEYF. Using reference TRBV7-8 and TRBJ2-7 for the parts outside the CDR3, the full variable domain is GAGVSQSPRYKVAKRGQDVALRCDPISGHVSLFWYQQALGQGPEFLTYFQNEAQLDKSGLPSDRFFAERPEGSVSTLKIQRTQQEDSAVYLCASSPGGWEYFGPGTRLTVT.

The chain joins TRBV5-6 to TRBJ2-3, with D perhaps matching TRBD1 (5 bases). Per germline, CDR1 SGHDT and CDR2 YYEEEE. The V end lost 2 bases, the J end lost 3 bases, and 7 bases lay between the germline ends. This CDR3 region has 13 residues. The CDR3 spells CASSFQGTDTQYF. The CDR3 DNA is TGTGCCAGCAGCTTCCAGGGTACAGATACGCAGTATTTT.

The V gene is TRBV29-1, the J gene TRBJ2-2; 9 bases are shared with TRBD2. From germline, CDR1 is SQVTM and CDR2 ANQGSEA. After removal of 5 bases from V and 3 bases from J, the junction contained 4 bases not matched to a gene. This CDR3 has 14 amino acids. The CDR3, as DNA: TGCAGCGTTAGCGGGAGGAAGGACACCGGGGAGCTGTTTTTT. This translates into CSVSGRKDTGELFF.

The chain uses TRBV15 and TRBJ2-7, with D possibly being TRBD2 (5 bases). The germline V gene encodes CDR1 LNHNV and CDR2 YYDKDF (reference sequence). Between the trimmed V and J ends, which lost 0 bases and 0 bases, there was a span of 15 bases. The CDR3 runs 17 residues. CDR3 loop: CATSRDPRGRSSYEQYF. The CDR3 bases are TGTGCCACCAGCAGAGATCCCCGGGGAAGGAGCTCCTACGAGCAGTACTTC. Full variable domain (rest looked up from reference TRBV15 and TRBJ2-7): DAMVIQNPRYQVTQFGKPVTLSCSQTLNHNVMYWYQQKSSQAPKLLFHYYDKDFNNEADTPDNFQSRRPNTSFCFLDIRSPGLGDTAMYLCATSRDPRGRSSYEQYFGPGTRLTVT.

This rearrangement joins TRBV28 to TRBJ2-7; TRBD2 matches at 11 bases. After removal of 5 bases from V and 6 bases from J, the junction contained 9 bases not matched to a gene. This CDR3 has 15 residues. The V gene's germline CDR1 is MDHEN and CDR2 SYDVKM. In DNA, the CDR3 is TGTGCCAGCAGTAGGACTAGCGGGCAATGGGCCGAGCAGTACTTC. Translating gives CASSRTSGQWAEQYF.

As for this clone: The same CDR3 arises from other DNA sequences in this sample as well. The rearrangement links TRBV7-9 to TRBJ1-1; D is unclear. From germline, CDR1 is SEHNR and CDR2 FQNEAQ (reference sequence). CDR3 length: 13 amino acids. The V gene lost 5 bases and the J gene lost 1 base, with 8 bases spanning the gap. CDR3 sequence (DNA): TGTGCCAGCAGCCCGAGCGGGAACACTGAAGCTTTCTTT. Its translation: CASSPSGNTEAFF.

The chain couples TRBV5-1 to TRBJ2-3, with 7 bases matching TRBD1. This CDR3 has 17 residues. Germline V gives CDR1 SGHRS, CDR2 YFSETQ. V shed 0 bases and J 0 bases; nucleotides not matched to a gene: 7. This chain's CDR3 is CASSLVGQLTSTDTQYF. Here the CDR3 DNA reads TGCGCCAGCAGCTTGGTGGGACAGCTTACTAGCACAGATACGCAGTATTTT.

The chain has TRBV18 and TRBJ2-6, with D possibly matching TRBD1 (5 bases). Trimming took 3 bases from V and 4 from J, leaving 16 bases between them. CDR1 is KGHSH and CDR2 is LQKENI in the germline V gene. This CDR3 comprises 17 residues. The CDR3 bases are TGTGCCAGCTCACCGCTCAGGGCCTTGAGGGGGGCCAACGTCCTGACTTTC. It codes for CASSPLRALRGANVLTF.

V and J are TRBV11-2 and TRBJ1-5; tentatively, D is TRBD1 (6 bases). This CDR3 contains 15 residues. Germline V gives CDR1 SGHAT, CDR2 FQNNGV. The V gene lost 4 bases and the J gene lost 5 bases, with 15 bases spanning the gap. The CDR3: CASSSSPAGDQPQHF. The CDR3 DNA reads as TGTGCCAGCAGCTCCTCCCCCGCAGGGGATCAGCCCCAGCATTTT.

The CDR3 coding sequence is TGCAGCGTTGATGAGGGGGCTAATGAGCAGTTCTTC. Translating it yields CSVDEGANEQFF. V and J are TRBV29-1 and TRBJ2-1; 7 bases agree with TRBD1. Trimming removed 3 bases from V and 7 bases from J; junction bases left unmatched: 3. CDR3 length: 12 residues. CDR1 and CDR2 from the germline V gene are SQVTM and ANQGSEA.

The chain joins TRBV15 to TRBJ2-3; 7 bases map to TRBD1. V lost 4 bases and J lost 0; bases outside the gene matches: 7. From germline, CDR1 is LNHNV and CDR2 YYDKDF (reference sequence). This CDR3 comprises 16 residues. This chain's CDR3 is CATSKQQGSSTDTQYF. In DNA form, the CDR3 reads TGTGCCACCAGCAAGCAACAGGGGTCTAGCACAGATACGCAGTATTTT.

V and J are TRBV11-2 and TRBJ2-7; 8 bases line up with TRBD1. The CDR3 is 14 amino acids. Trimming at V came to 4 bases and at J to 5 bases, leaving 7 bases not matched to a gene. CDR1 and CDR2 (germline): SGHAT, FQNNGV. In DNA form, the CDR3 reads TGTGCCAGCAGCTCCAGGACAGGGCAGAACGAGCAGTACTTC. Translating it yields CASSSRTGQNEQYF.

This chain uses TRBV5-6 with TRBJ2-7, with TRBD2 as a possible D gene (6 bases). The CDR3 runs 15 residues. Per germline, CDR1 SGHDT and CDR2 YYEEEE. The ends were cut back, 1 base at V and 1 base at J, with 12 bases in the middle. CDR3 nucleotide sequence: TGTGCCAGCAGCTTGTTTGCGGGAATTTCCTACGAGCAGTACTTC. Its protein is CASSLFAGISYEQYF.